The present entry profiles one T cell receptor (beta chain) with its context. Healthy donors had no documented immune events, such as infections, while sampled. The V end was cut by 3 bases, the J end by 5 bases, with 10 bases between. This CDR3 is built from 13 residues. Germline values: CDR1 SNHLY, CDR2 FYNNEI. The data belong to a study of identifying expanded T cells in peripheral blood. Method: immunoSEQ multiplex PCR; TCRdb's copy keeps in-frame clones and lacks some. This sample has about 63,000 clones; around 83% occur once, and the top ten carry 15% to 20%. What was sequenced was blood. The receptor's source is a person between 18 and 69 years old in good health. The rearrangement joins TRBV2 to TRBJ1-1; TRBD1 is a possible D gene (6 bases). The DNA of the CDR3 is TGTGCCAGCAGTGAGGAGGGGGGGACTGAAGCTTTCTTT. This sequence encodes CASSEEGGTEAFF.